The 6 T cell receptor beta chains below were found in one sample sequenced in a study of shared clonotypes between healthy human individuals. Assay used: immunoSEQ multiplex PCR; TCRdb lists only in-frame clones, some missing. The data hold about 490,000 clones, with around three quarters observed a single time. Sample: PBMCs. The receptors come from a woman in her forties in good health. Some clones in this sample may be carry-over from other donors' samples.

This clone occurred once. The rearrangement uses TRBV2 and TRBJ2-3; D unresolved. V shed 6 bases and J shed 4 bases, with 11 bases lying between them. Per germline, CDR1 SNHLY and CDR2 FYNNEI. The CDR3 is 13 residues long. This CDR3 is CASSEQTPDTQYF. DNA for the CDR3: TGTGCCAGCAGCGAACAGACCCCAGATACGCAGTATTTT.

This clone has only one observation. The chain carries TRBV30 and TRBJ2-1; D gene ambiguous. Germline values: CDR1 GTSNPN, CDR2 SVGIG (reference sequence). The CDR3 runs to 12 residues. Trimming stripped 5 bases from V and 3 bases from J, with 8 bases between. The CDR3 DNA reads TGTGCCTGGGGCCCACACTACAATGAGCAGTTCTTC. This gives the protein CAWGPHYNEQFF.

CDR3 bases: TGTGCCAGCAGCGCGTCATGGGACAGGTACAATGAGCAGTTCTTC. This gives the protein CASSASWDRYNEQFF. The chain recombines TRBV7-9 with TRBJ2-1, with 8 bases fitting TRBD1. CDR3 length: 15 amino acids. Germline CDR1 and CDR2: SEHNR and FQNEAQ (reference sequence). J lost 4 bases, V lost 5 bases, and 7 bases had no gene match.

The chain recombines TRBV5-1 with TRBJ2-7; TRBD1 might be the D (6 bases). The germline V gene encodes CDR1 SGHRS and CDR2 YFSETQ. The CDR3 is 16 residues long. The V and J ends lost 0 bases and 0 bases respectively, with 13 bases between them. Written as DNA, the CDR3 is TGCGCCAGCAGCTTGGGTTGGGGGCACAACTCCTACGAGCAGTACTTC. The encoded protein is CASSLGWGHNSYEQYF.

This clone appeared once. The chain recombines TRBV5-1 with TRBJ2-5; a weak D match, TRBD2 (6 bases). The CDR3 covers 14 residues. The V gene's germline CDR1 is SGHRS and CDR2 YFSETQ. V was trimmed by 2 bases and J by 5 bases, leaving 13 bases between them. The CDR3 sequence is CASSFGGSAETQYF. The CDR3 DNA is TGCGCCAGCAGCTTCGGGGGATCGGCCGAGACCCAGTACTTC. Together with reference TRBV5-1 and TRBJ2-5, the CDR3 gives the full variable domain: KAGVTQTPRYLIKTRGQQVTLSCSPISGHRSVSWYQQTPGQGLQFLFEYFSETQRNKGNFPGRFSGRQFSNSRSEMNVSTLELGDSALYLCASSFGGSAETQYFGPGTRLLVL.

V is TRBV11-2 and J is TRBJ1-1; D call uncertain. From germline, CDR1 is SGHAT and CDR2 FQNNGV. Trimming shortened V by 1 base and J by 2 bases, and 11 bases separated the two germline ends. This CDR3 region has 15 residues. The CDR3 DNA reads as TGTGCCAGCAGCTTAGTGGGATCCACAAACACTGAAGCTTTCTTT. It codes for CASSLVGSTNTEAFF. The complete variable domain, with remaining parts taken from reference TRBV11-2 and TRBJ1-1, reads EAGVAQSPRYKIIEKRQSVAFWCNPISGHATLYWYQQILGQGPKLLIQFQNNGVVDDSQLPKDRFSAERLKGVDSTLKIQPAKLEDSAVYLCASSLVGSTNTEAFFGQGTRLTVV.